Following are 30 T cell receptor beta chains from one sample sequenced in a study of shared clonotypes between healthy human individuals. Method: immunoSEQ multiplex PCR; TCRdb's copy keeps in-frame clones and lacks some. The table includes about 680,000 clones, approximately 79% detected once. Sequencing used memory CD4+ T cells sorted from blood. Subset in this sample: CD45RA-negative fraction. Receptors were obtained from a woman aged 25 to 39 in good health.

The J gene is TRBJ1-1, the V gene TRBV5-1; the D gene is possibly TRBD1 (6 bases). V gave up 2 bases and J gave up 0 bases, with 11 bases separating them. Germline V gives CDR1 SGHRS, CDR2 YFSETQ. This CDR3 has 15 residues. CDR3 sequence: CASSFRGPMNTEAFF. CDR3 sequence (DNA): TGCGCCAGCAGCTTCAGGGGACCTATGAACACTGAAGCTTTCTTT.

As for this clone: A much larger clone lies one base from this, so it may be a read error. This chain uses TRBV7-2 with TRBJ2-7, with D possibly being TRBD1 or TRBD2 (5 bases each). This CDR3 is built from 13 residues. CDR1 and CDR2 from the germline V gene are SGHTA and FQGNSA. This CDR3 is CAGSTRDGGEQYF. In DNA form, the CDR3 reads TGTGCCGGCAGCACCCGGGACGGTGGGGAGCAGTACTTC.

The J gene is TRBJ1-3, the V gene TRBV18, with a possible D match to TRBD1 (5 bases). V lost 1 base to trimming and J lost 4 bases, with 11 bases between them. Germline CDR1 and CDR2: KGHSH and LQKENI. This CDR3 spans 15 amino acids. The CDR3 region has the DNA TGTGCCAGCTCACCACAGGGACTGGGAGGAAACACCATATATTTT. Residues: CASSPQGLGGNTIYF.

The rearrangement uses TRBV7-3 and TRBJ1-1; a weak D match, TRBD1 (5 bases). V was trimmed by 5 bases and J by 4 bases, leaving 14 bases between them. There are 14 residues in the CDR3. CDR1 SGHTA and CDR2 FQGTGA come from the germline V gene. For the CDR3, the DNA is TGTGCCAGCAGCCCAAGGGGATCCCCCACTGAAGCTTTCTTT. Translated: CASSPRGSPTEAFF. The full variable domain, with the rest looked up from reference TRBV7-3 and TRBJ1-1, is GAGVSQTPSNKVTEKGKYVELRCDPISGHTALYWYRQSLGQGPEFLIYFQGTGAADDSGLPNDRFFAVRPEGSVSTLKIQRTERGDSAVYLCASSPRGSPTEAFFGQGTRLTVV.

V gene TRBV6-6 combines with J gene TRBJ2-7; TRBD1 might be the D (6 bases). The CDR3 contains 13 residues. Germline lookup yields CDR1 MNHNY and CDR2 SVGAGI (reference sequence). Between the trimmed V and J ends, which lost 3 bases and 4 bases, there was a span of 10 bases. The CDR3 nucleotides are TGTGCCAGCAGTTATCTACAGGGTTACGAGCAGTACTTC. It codes for CASSYLQGYEQYF.

This clone was seen a handful of times. J is TRBJ2-3 and V is TRBV25-1; D possibly corresponds to TRBD1 (9 bases). There are 16 residues in the CDR3. Per the germline V gene, CDR1 is MGHDK and CDR2 is SYGVNS. With 6 bases removed from V and 2 bases from J, the gap between germline ends came to 18 bases. CDR3 sequence reads: CASSGGGTGLTDTQYF. The CDR3 region has the DNA TGTGCCAGCAGCGGGGGGGGGACAGGGCTCACAGATACGCAGTATTTT.

The V call is TRBV4-1, the J call TRBJ1-2; D gene uncertain. The CDR3 totals 15 residues. The germline gives CDR1 MGHRA, CDR2 YSYEKL. V lost 0 bases to trimming and J lost 5 bases, with 13 bases between them. The CDR3 DNA follows: TGCGCCAGCAGCCAAGATGGGAACCCCTGGTATGGCTACACCTTC. Its translation is CASSQDGNPWYGYTF.

This chain uses TRBV28 with TRBJ1-2, with 7 bases lining up with TRBD1. In germline, CDR1 is MDHEN, CDR2 SYDVKM. This CDR3 contains 21 residues. The V gene end was trimmed by 5 bases and the J gene end by 1 base; junction bases not matched to a gene: 25. CDR3 bases: TGTGCCAGCAGTCATCATCCCCGATCACAGGGGAAGATTCGTGGTAACTATGGCTACACCTTC. Its translation: CASSHHPRSQGKIRGNYGYTF.

The rearrangement joins TRBV7-6 to TRBJ2-7; D tentatively fits TRBD1 or TRBD2 (5 bases each). The V end lost 5 bases, the J end lost 2 bases, and 16 bases lay between the germline ends. Germline V lookup: CDR1 SGHVS, CDR2 FNYEAQ. The CDR3 consists of 15 residues. DNA for the CDR3: TGTGCCAGCAGCCTGACAGCGGAGAAGGCCTACGAGCAGTACTTC. It is translated as CASSLTAEKAYEQYF.

The chain links TRBV10-1 to TRBJ1-5; perhaps TRBD1 as D (5 bases). Looked up from germline, CDR1 is WNHNN and CDR2 is SYGVQD (reference sequence). The CDR3 contains 13 residues. V was pared by 5 bases and J by 5 bases, with 10 bases between. The CDR3 sequence is CASSSRVDQPQHF. DNA for the CDR3: TGCGCCAGCAGTAGCAGGGTGGATCAGCCCCAGCATTTT.

The V gene is TRBV5-6, the J gene TRBJ2-1; D not resolved. CDR3 length: 14 amino acids. V gave up 7 bases and J gave up 8 bases, with 19 bases separating them. CDR1 is SGHDT, CDR2 YYEEEE, per germline. The CDR3, as DNA: TGTGCCAGCCCCCGGCCAGCCGGCGGCGATGAGCAGTTCTTC. This sequence encodes CASPRPAGGDEQFF.

This clone showed up just a few times. The chain uses TRBV28 and TRBJ1-2, with TRBD1 matching 9 bases. Per germline, CDR1 MDHEN and CDR2 SYDVKM. CDR3 size: 18 residues. The V segment lost 5 bases and the J segment 3 bases; nucleotides outside the gene matches: 16. The CDR3 nucleotides read TGTGCCAGCAGTCCTAACTCGGGACAGGGTTTAGGATACTATGGCTACACCTTC. It codes for CASSPNSGQGLGYYGYTF.

CDR3 DNA: TGTGCCAGCAGGATAGCGAGCACAGATACGCAGTATTTT. Translating it yields CASRIASTDTQYF. V and J are TRBV6-1 and TRBJ2-3; D is perhaps TRBD2 (5 bases). V was pared by 6 bases and J by 0 bases, with 7 bases between. From germline, CDR1 is MNHNS and CDR2 SASEGT. The CDR3 runs 13 residues.

V and J are TRBV14 and TRBJ1-4; possibly TRBD1 for D (5 bases). Between the trimmed V and J ends, which lost 4 bases and 3 bases, there was a span of 12 bases. CDR3 size: 15 residues. Germline assignment: CDR1 SGHDN and CDR2 FVKESK. The CDR3, as DNA: TGTGCCAGCAGCCGCCGACGAGGGGCTAATGAAAAACTGTTTTTT. It translates to CASSRRRGANEKLFF.

J is TRBJ2-3 and V is TRBV11-2; D is uncertain. The CDR3 is made up of 12 amino acids. V shed 5 bases and J shed 10 bases, with 13 bases lying between them. The germline V gene encodes CDR1 SGHAT and CDR2 FQNNGV. CDR3 in amino acids: CASSPVISPQYF. The CDR3 bases are TGTGCCAGCAGCCCCGTCATTAGCCCGCAGTATTTT. The variable domain in full, completed from reference TRBV11-2 and TRBJ2-3, reads EAGVAQSPRYKIIEKRQSVAFWCNPISGHATLYWYQQILGQGPKLLIQFQNNGVVDDSQLPKDRFSAERLKGVDSTLKIQPAKLEDSAVYLCASSPVISPQYFGPGTRLTVL.

The chain has TRBV19 and TRBJ1-5; D is undetermined. With 1 base removed from V and 2 bases from J, the gap between germline ends came to 9 bases. CDR3 length: 15 residues. Germline-derived CDR1 and CDR2 are LNHDA and SQIVND (reference sequence). Here the CDR3 DNA reads TGTGCCAGTAGTATAGTGACGACGCGCAATCAGCCCCAGCATTTT. Protein: CASSIVTTRNQPQHF.

This clone has a handful of counts. The rearrangement links TRBV5-8 to TRBJ2-7; TRBD2 matches at 7 bases. V shed 2 bases and J 7 bases; nucleotides not matched to a gene: 6. CDR1 and CDR2 from the germline V gene are SGHTS and YDEGEE. CDR3 length: 13 amino acids. The CDR3 region is CASSFLTAGEQYF. The DNA of the CDR3 is TGTGCCAGCAGCTTCCTTACAGCGGGGGAGCAGTACTTC.

The rearrangement joins TRBV2 to TRBJ2-3, with D perhaps assigned TRBD1 or TRBD2 (6 bases each). The germline V gene has CDR1 SNHLY and CDR2 FYNNEI. This CDR3 comprises 18 residues. The V gene lost 6 bases and the J gene lost 6 bases, with 28 bases spanning the gap. The CDR3 nucleotides are TGTGCCAGCAGCCGAACCACTCAACCGGGGGACAACTGGGATACGCAGTATTTT. Its protein product is CASSRTTQPGDNWDTQYF.

J is TRBJ2-6 and V is TRBV29-1; no firm D call. V gave up 0 bases and J gave up 0 bases, with 6 bases separating them. The CDR3 has 15 residues. Germline CDR1 and CDR2: SQVTM and ANQGSEA. The CDR3, as DNA: TGCAGCGTTGAAGATCCCGCCTCTGGGGCCAACGTCCTGACTTTC. Translating gives CSVEDPASGANVLTF.

The J gene is TRBJ1-6, the V gene TRBV27, with 8 bases aligning to TRBD1. Germline CDR1 MNHEY, CDR2 SMNVEV (reference sequence). V lost 8 bases and J lost 7; bases outside the gene matches: 16. CDR3 length: 17 residues. Written as DNA, the CDR3 is TGTGCCAGCGCCCCACCGGGCAGGGGGCGAGGGAATTCACCCCTCCACTTT. Translated, it gives CASAPPGRGRGNSPLHF.

This clone appeared a single time. V and J are TRBV7-7 and TRBJ2-2; TRBD2 agrees at 11 bases. The V and J ends lost 10 bases and 6 bases, in that order; junction bases with no gene match: 10. Germline V lookup: CDR1 SSHAT, CDR2 FNYEAQ (reference sequence). The CDR3 is 15 residues long. CDR3 in amino acids: CAIPRLAGGAGELFF. CDR3 DNA: TGTGCCATCCCGAGGCTAGCGGGAGGTGCCGGGGAGCTGTTTTTT.

With respect to this clone: Other DNA sequences within the sample encode an identical CDR3. The chain carries TRBV5-1 and TRBJ2-3, with no clear D. The CDR3 covers 14 residues. The V gene's germline CDR1 is SGHRS and CDR2 YFSETQ. Trimming shortened V by 0 bases and J by 1 base, and 6 bases separated the two germline ends. This CDR3 is CASSLGTGTDTQYF. The CDR3 coding sequence is TGCGCCAGCAGCTTGGGTACGGGCACAGATACGCAGTATTTT.

This chain uses TRBV5-1 with TRBJ2-2, with 8 nucleotides matching TRBD2. CDR3 length: 17 residues. The J segment lost 4 bases and the V segment lost 0 bases, leaving 8 bases of the junction unmatched. Germline CDR1 is SGHRS and CDR2 is YFSETQ. The CDR3 nucleotides read TGCGCCAGCAGCTTGGGCCCACTAGCGGAGACCACCGGGGAGCTGTTTTTT. Protein sequence: CASSLGPLAETTGELFF.

The table lists this clone with a few counts. One end of the junction varies from germline; a read error may be responsible. The chain uses TRBV6-6 and TRBJ1-1, with D unresolved. Germline CDR1 and CDR2: MNHNY and SVGAGI (reference sequence). This CDR3 is 12 amino acids long. The CDR3 region is CASSPRNIEAFF. Here the CDR3 DNA reads TGTGCCAGCAGTCCCCGTAACATTGAAGCTTTCTTT.

This chain links TRBV18 with TRBJ1-1; no clear D gene. Trimming took off 2 bases at V and 8 bases at J, with 9 bases between the two ends. CDR3 length: 12 residues. Germline V gene data show CDR1 as KGHSH and CDR2 as LQKENI. The CDR3 loop reads CASSPGASEAFF. CDR3 sequence (DNA): TGTGCCAGCTCACCAGGCGCGTCGGAAGCTTTCTTT.

CDR3: CASSTAGRPQHF. The CDR3 bases are TGTGCCAGTAGTACCGCAGGTCGGCCCCAGCATTTT. This chain uses TRBV19 with TRBJ1-5; D is unclear. The germline V and J ends were trimmed by 4 bases and 9 bases, with 10 bases remaining between them. CDR1 and CDR2 (germline): LNHDA, SQIVND (reference sequence). The CDR3 is 12 amino acids. The entire variable domain, with the rest obtained from reference TRBV19 and TRBJ1-5, is as follows: DGGITQSPKYLFRKEGQNVTLSCEQNLNHDAMYWYRQDPGQGLRLIYYSQIVNDFQKGDIAEGYSVSREKKESFPLTVTSAQKNPTAFYLCASSTAGRPQHFGDGTRLSIL.

The chain joins TRBV5-6 to TRBJ2-7, with TRBD2 matching over 12 bases. From germline, CDR1 is SGHDT and CDR2 YYEEEE. This CDR3 is built from 14 residues. With V trimmed by 4 bases and J by 2 bases, 1 base remained unmatched. This CDR3 is CASSLAGGTYEQYF. CDR3 bases: TGTGCCAGCAGCCTAGCGGGAGGGACCTACGAGCAGTACTTC. The variable domain in full, completed from reference TRBV5-6 and TRBJ2-7, reads DAGVTQSPTHLIKTRGQQVTLRCSPKSGHDTVSWYQQALGQGPQFIFQYYEEEERQRGNFPDRFSGHQFPNYSSELNVNALLLGDSALYLCASSLAGGTYEQYFGPGTRLTVT.

The CDR3 region has the DNA TGTGCCTGGAGGACAGGGGGCATACGAAACACCATATATTTT. This codes for CAWRTGGIRNTIYF. The chain employs TRBV30 and TRBJ1-3; 10 bases agree with TRBD1. V was pared by 3 bases and J by 5 bases, with 4 bases of the junction left unmatched. The germline V gene has CDR1 GTSNPN and CDR2 SVGIG (reference sequence). This CDR3 contains 14 residues. The whole variable domain, remainder taken from reference TRBV30 and TRBJ1-3, is SQTIHQWPATLVQPVGSPLSLECTVEGTSNPNLYWYRQAAGRGLQLLFYSVGIGQISSEVPQNLSASRPQDRQFILSSKKLLLSDSGFYLCAWRTGGIRNTIYFGEGSWLTVV.

This clone was detected only a few times. The V gene is TRBV30, the J gene TRBJ1-1, with 7 bases that match TRBD1. Germline lookup yields CDR1 GTSNPN and CDR2 SVGIG (reference sequence). CDR3 length: 14 residues. J was trimmed by 1 base and V by 3 bases; bases with no gene match: 5. CDR3 bases: TGTGCCTGGAGGGGGACAGCTACGAACACTGAAGCTTTCTTT. It codes for CAWRGTATNTEAFF.

The chain uses TRBV9 and TRBJ2-7; a possible D gene is TRBD1 (5 bases). V was shortened by 0 bases and J by 0 bases, with 13 bases between the two germline ends. The CDR3 has 16 residues. CDR1 is SGDLS, CDR2 YYNGEE, per germline. CDR3 sequence reads: CASSVGGGADSYEQYF. The CDR3 bases are TGTGCCAGCAGCGTAGGAGGTGGGGCAGACTCCTACGAGCAGTACTTC.